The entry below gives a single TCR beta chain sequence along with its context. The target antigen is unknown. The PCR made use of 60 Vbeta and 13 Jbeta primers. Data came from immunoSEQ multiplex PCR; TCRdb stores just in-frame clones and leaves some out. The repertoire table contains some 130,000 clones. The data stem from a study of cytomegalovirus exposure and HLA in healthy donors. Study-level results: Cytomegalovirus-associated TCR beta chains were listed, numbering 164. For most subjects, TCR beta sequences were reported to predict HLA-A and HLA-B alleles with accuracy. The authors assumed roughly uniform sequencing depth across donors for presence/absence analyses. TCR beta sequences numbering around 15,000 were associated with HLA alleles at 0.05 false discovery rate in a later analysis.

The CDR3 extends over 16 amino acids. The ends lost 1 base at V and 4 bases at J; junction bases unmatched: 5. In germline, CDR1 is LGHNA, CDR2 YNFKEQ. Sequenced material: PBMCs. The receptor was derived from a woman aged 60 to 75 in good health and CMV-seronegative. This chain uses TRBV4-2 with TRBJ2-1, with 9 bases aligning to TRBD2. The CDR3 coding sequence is TGTGCCAGCAGCCAAGGTGGGACTAGCCCGTACAATGAGCAGTTCTTC. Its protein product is CASSQGGTSPYNEQFF.